A selection of T cell receptor beta chains follows, all from one sample in a study of cytomegalovirus exposure and HLA in healthy donors. Profiled with immunoSEQ multiplex PCR; TCRdb holds only in-frame clones, not every one. Among 100,000 to 140,000 clones listed, 65% to 80% were seen once. Specimen: PBMCs. These receptors were obtained from a male donor in good health and CMV-seronegative. The CDR3 runs from the conserved cysteine through the conserved F or W. The D gene is left open where the match is weak. The size entry is marked missing in some rows and otherwise reads once, few, many or a size class.

DNA: TGTGCCAGTAGTCCTTTGGGACTAGCCTACGAGCAGTACTTC
CDR3: CASSPLGLAYEQYF
V: TRBV19
D: TRBD2
J: TRBJ2-7
size: medium-sized

DNA: TGTGCCAGCAGTACCCCGGTTGAGCAGTTCTTC
CDR3: CASSTPVEQFF
V: TRBV6-6
D: -
J: TRBJ2-1
size: -

DNA: TGTGCCTGGAGTGTCGGACAGGGAGGCACAGATACGCAGTATTTT
CDR3: CAWSVGQGGTDTQYF
V: TRBV30
D: TRBD1
J: TRBJ2-3
size: -

DNA: TGTGCCTCAACACAGGCAATGAACACTGAAGCTTTCTTT
CDR3: CASTQAMNTEAFF
V: TRBV30
D: -
J: TRBJ1-1
size: few

DNA: TGTGCCTGGAGCGTCAGCCCCGGGACAGGGGTACACGAGCAGTACTTC
CDR3: CAWSVSPGTGVHEQYF
V: TRBV30
D: TRBD1
J: TRBJ2-7
size: -

DNA: TGTGCCAGCAGTGAAGAGGGCGGGGGCACATACAATGAGCAGTTCTTC
CDR3: CASSEEGGGTYNEQFF
V: TRBV6-1
D: -
J: TRBJ2-1
size: -

DNA: TGTGCCTGCACTCCAACTAGCGGGAGAGGAGATACGCAGTATTTT
CDR3: CACTPTSGRGDTQYF
V: TRBV30
D: TRBD2
J: TRBJ2-3
size: -

DNA: TGTGCCAGCAGCAAAGTAGGGGGATCACCCCTCCACTTT
CDR3: CASSKVGGSPLHF
V: TRBV7-8
D: -
J: TRBJ1-6
size: -

DNA: TGTGCCAGCAGCCCAGAGACAGCGTTCTATGGCTACACCTTC
CDR3: CASSPETAFYGYTF
V: TRBV11-2
D: -
J: TRBJ1-2
size: -

DNA: TGCGCCAGCAGCTTCGGGACTAGCGATTACAATGAGCAGTTCTTC
CDR3: CASSFGTSDYNEQFF
V: TRBV5-1
D: TRBD2
J: TRBJ2-1
size: -

DNA: TGTGCCAGCATCCGAGAGGGACTCCTCCGCTCCTACAATGAGCAGTTCTTC
CDR3: CASIREGLLRSYNEQFF
V: TRBV2
D: -
J: TRBJ2-1
size: -

DNA: TGTGCCAGCAGCTCCAACAGGGGGCTTGGGCAAGAGACCCAGTACTTC
CDR3: CASSSNRGLGQETQYF
V: TRBV5-4
D: TRBD1
J: TRBJ2-5
size: few

DNA: TGTGCCAGCAGTTTACTCCGACTCCAAAGCGGACCCGGGGAGCTGTTTTTT
CDR3: CASSLLRLQSGPGELFF
V: TRBV28
D: -
J: TRBJ2-2
size: once

DNA: TGTGCCAGCAGTCCAGAGACAGGGGAAAGCACAGATACGCAGTATTTT
CDR3: CASSPETGESTDTQYF
V: TRBV28
D: TRBD1
J: TRBJ2-3
size: -

DNA: TGTGCCAGCAGCTTGGTCCTAGCGCCGTCCAATGAGCAGTTCTTC
CDR3: CASSLVLAPSNEQFF
V: TRBV5-6
D: -
J: TRBJ2-1
size: -

DNA: TGTGCCAGTAGAGGGGGGGTGTGGCCCTACGAGCAGTACTTC
CDR3: CASRGGVWPYEQYF
V: TRBV19
D: -
J: TRBJ2-7
size: -

DNA: TGCGCCAGCAGCTTGGCGGGACAGGGGGCAACCGGGGAGCTGTTTTTT
CDR3: CASSLAGQGATGELFF
V: TRBV5-1
D: TRBD1
J: TRBJ2-2
size: -

DNA: TGCGCCAGCAGCTTCAAGGACAGGGGTAATGAGCAGTTCTTC
CDR3: CASSFKDRGNEQFF
V: TRBV5-1
D: TRBD1
J: TRBJ2-1
size: -

DNA: TGTGCCAGCAGTCCGGTAAACCAAGAGACCCAGTACTTC
CDR3: CASSPVNQETQYF
V: TRBV27
D: -
J: TRBJ2-5
size: -

DNA: TGTGCCAGCAGTTTATCGGGACTAGAGGTAGACATTCAGTACTTC
CDR3: CASSLSGLEVDIQYF
V: TRBV27
D: TRBD2
J: TRBJ2-4
size: few

DNA: TGCGCCAGCAGCTTGGGGACAGGGGGAGAGCAGTACTTC
CDR3: CASSLGTGGEQYF
V: TRBV5-1
D: TRBD1
J: TRBJ2-7
size: -

DNA: TGCGCCAGCAGCCAAGCTAGCGGGTACGATGGAGAGACCCAGTACTTC
CDR3: CASSQASGYDGETQYF
V: TRBV4-1
D: TRBD2
J: TRBJ2-5
size: -

DNA: TGTGCCAGTGGTCCTAGAGTTACGGAGACCCAGTACTTC
CDR3: CASGPRVTETQYF
V: TRBV19
D: -
J: TRBJ2-5
size: -

DNA: TGTGCCACCCTGGACAGAAACTCCTATGGCTACACCTTC
CDR3: CATLDRNSYGYTF
V: TRBV6-5
D: -
J: TRBJ1-2
size: -

DNA: TGTGCCTGGGATCGAAACGGACAGGGATGGGACGGCTACACCTTC
CDR3: CAWDRNGQGWDGYTF
V: TRBV30
D: TRBD1
J: TRBJ1-2
size: -

DNA: TGTGCCAGCAGCGCCTCCGGGTTCGATGAGCAGTTCTTC
CDR3: CASSASGFDEQFF
V: TRBV5-4
D: -
J: TRBJ2-1
size: once

DNA: TGTGCCAGCAGCTTAGCGAGCGGGCGCTACGAGCAGTACTTC
CDR3: CASSLASGRYEQYF
V: TRBV27
D: -
J: TRBJ2-7
size: -

DNA: TGTGCCAGCAGATCGGATACAGGTGCTAACTATGGCTACACCTTC
CDR3: CASRSDTGANYGYTF
V: TRBV25-1
D: -
J: TRBJ1-2
size: -

DNA: TGTGCCAGCAGTTCCCACGGACAGAGAAACACTGAAGCTTTCTTT
CDR3: CASSSHGQRNTEAFF
V: TRBV11-2
D: -
J: TRBJ1-1
size: -

DNA: TGCGCCAGCAGCCAAGGGACAGGCCCCGGCTACGAGCAGTACTTC
CDR3: CASSQGTGPGYEQYF
V: TRBV4-1
D: TRBD1
J: TRBJ2-7
size: -

DNA: TGTGCCAGCACCGCGACTAGCGATACCTACAATGAGCAGTTCTTC
CDR3: CASTATSDTYNEQFF
V: TRBV6-1
D: TRBD2
J: TRBJ2-1
size: few

DNA: TGCGCCAGCAGCATCGGACAGGGAGTCACTGAAGCTTTCTTT
CDR3: CASSIGQGVTEAFF
V: TRBV5-1
D: TRBD1
J: TRBJ1-1
size: few

DNA: TGTGCCAGCAGATACCTACAGGTGAACACCGGGGAGCTGTTTTTT
CDR3: CASRYLQVNTGELFF
V: TRBV6-5
D: -
J: TRBJ2-2
size: -

DNA: TGTGCCTGGAGCCAGGGAAGTCGCGCTAATGAAAAACTGTTTTTT
CDR3: CAWSQGSRANEKLFF
V: TRBV30
D: -
J: TRBJ1-4
size: -

DNA: TGCGCCAGCAGCCCGCTGGACAGGGGGCGCGACTATGGCTACACCTTC
CDR3: CASSPLDRGRDYGYTF
V: TRBV5-1
D: TRBD1
J: TRBJ1-2
size: -

DNA: TGTGCCAGCAGCCGACAGGGCAATCAGCCCCAGCATTTT
CDR3: CASSRQGNQPQHF
V: TRBV6-1
D: -
J: TRBJ1-5
size: few

DNA: TGTGCCAGCAGTGAACCAGTCTTTGGGAACACTGAAGCTTTCTTT
CDR3: CASSEPVFGNTEAFF
V: TRBV6-1
D: -
J: TRBJ1-1
size: -